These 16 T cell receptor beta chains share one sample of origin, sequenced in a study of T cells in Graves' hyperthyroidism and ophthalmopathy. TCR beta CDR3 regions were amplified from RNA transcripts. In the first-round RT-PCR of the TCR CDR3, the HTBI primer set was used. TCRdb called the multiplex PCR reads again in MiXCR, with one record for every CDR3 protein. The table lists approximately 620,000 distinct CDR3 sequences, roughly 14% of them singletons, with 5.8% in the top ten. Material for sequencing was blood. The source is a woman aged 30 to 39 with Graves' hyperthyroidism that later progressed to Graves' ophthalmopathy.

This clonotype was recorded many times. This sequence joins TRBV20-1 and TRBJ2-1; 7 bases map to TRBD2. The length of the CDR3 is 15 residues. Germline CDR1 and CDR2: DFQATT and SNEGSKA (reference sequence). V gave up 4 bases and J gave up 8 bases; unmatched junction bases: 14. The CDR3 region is CSAKDLAEAGHEQFF. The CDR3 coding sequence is TGCAGTGCTAAAGATCTAGCGGAGGCTGGCCATGAGCAGTTCTTC.

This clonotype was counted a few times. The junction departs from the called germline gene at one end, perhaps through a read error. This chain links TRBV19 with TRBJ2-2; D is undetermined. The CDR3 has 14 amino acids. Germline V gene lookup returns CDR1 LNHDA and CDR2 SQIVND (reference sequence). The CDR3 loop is CASTPTLNTGELFF. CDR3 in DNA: TGTGCCAGTACCCCTACCCTGAACACCGGAGAGCTGTTTTTT.

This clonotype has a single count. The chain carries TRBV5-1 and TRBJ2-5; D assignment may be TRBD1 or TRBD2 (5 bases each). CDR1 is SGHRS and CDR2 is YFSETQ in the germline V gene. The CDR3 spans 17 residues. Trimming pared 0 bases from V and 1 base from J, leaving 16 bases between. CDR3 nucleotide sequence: TGCGCCAGCAGCTTGGCAGGGTCGGGGACCGGCCAAGAGACCCAGTACTTC. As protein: CASSLAGSGTGQETQYF.

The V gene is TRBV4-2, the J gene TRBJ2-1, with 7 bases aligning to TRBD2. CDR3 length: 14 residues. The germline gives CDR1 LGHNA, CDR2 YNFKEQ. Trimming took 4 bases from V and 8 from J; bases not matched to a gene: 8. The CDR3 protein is CASSRDWGGDEQFF. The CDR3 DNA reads TGTGCCAGCAGCCGAGATTGGGGGGGGGATGAGCAGTTCTTC.

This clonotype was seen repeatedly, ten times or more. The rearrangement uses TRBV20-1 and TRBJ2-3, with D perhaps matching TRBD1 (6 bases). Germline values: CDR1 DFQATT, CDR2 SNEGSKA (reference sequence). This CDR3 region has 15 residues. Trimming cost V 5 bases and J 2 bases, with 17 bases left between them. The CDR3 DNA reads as TGCAGTGCTCCCGGCCAGGACAGCACCACAGATACGCAGTATTTT. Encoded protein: CSAPGQDSTTDTQYF.

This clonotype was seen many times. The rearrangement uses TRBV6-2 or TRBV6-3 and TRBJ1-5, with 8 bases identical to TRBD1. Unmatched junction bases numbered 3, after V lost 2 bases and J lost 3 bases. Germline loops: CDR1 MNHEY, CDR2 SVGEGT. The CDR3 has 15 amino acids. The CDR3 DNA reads TGTGCCAGCAGTTACCACAGGGGGTTCAATCAGCCCCAGCATTTT. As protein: CASSYHRGFNQPQHF.

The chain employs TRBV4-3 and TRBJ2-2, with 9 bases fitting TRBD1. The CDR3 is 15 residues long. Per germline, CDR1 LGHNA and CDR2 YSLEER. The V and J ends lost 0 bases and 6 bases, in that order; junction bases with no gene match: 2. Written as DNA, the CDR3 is TGCGCCAGCAGCCAAGAAGGGACAGGGTCCGGGGAGCTGTTTTTT. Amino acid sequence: CASSQEGTGSGELFF.

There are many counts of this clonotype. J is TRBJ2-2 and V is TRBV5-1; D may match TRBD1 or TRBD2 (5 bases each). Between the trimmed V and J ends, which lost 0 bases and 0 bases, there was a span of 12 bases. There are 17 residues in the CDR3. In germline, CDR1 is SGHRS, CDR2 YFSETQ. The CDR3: CASSLVPADTNTGELFF. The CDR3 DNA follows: TGCGCCAGCAGCTTGGTCCCAGCGGACACGAACACCGGGGAGCTGTTTTTT.

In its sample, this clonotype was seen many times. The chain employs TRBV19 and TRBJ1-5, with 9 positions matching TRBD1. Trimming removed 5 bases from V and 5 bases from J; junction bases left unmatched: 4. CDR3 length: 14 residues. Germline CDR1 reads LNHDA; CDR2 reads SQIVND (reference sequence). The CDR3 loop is CASSPGQGHQPQHF. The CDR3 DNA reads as TGTGCCAGTAGTCCGGGACAGGGACATCAGCCCCAGCATTTT.

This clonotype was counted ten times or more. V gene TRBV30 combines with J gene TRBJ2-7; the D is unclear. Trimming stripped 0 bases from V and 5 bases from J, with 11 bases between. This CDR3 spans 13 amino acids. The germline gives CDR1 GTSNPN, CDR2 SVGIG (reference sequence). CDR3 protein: CAWSVAVANEQYF. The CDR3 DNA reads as TGTGCCTGGAGTGTGGCCGTCGCCAACGAGCAGTACTTC.

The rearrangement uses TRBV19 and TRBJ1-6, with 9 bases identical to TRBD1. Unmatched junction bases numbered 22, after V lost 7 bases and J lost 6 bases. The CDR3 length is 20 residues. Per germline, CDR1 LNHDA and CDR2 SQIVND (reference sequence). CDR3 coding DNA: TGTGCCAGTATCCCCTCACCGGGACAGGGAGAGAAGGAGGTTAATTCACCCCTCCACTTT. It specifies CASIPSPGQGEKEVNSPLHF.

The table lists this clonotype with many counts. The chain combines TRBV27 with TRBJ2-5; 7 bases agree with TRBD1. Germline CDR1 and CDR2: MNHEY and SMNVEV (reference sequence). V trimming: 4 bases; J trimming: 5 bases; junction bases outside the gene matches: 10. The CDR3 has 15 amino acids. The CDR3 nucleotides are TGTGCCAGCAGTTCTCCACTGACAGGGTTCGAGACCCAGTACTTC. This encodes CASSSPLTGFETQYF.

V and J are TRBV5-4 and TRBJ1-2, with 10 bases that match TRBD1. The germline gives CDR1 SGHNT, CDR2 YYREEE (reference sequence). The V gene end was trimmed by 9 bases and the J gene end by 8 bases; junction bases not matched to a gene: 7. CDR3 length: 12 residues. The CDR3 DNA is TGTGCCACCCGACAGGGGGCTGAGGGCTACACCTTC. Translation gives CATRQGAEGYTF.

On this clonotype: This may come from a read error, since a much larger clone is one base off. CDR3 bases: TGTGCCACCAGCAGTTCACCGGGCTCCTACGAGCAGTACTTC. Protein sequence: CATSSSPGSYEQYF. V usage is TRBV15 and J usage is TRBJ2-7, with D unclear. The CDR3 extends over 14 amino acids. V lost 3 bases and J 0 bases, leaving 9 bases between the germline ends. Germline V CDR1 and CDR2: LNHNV, YYDKDF (reference sequence).

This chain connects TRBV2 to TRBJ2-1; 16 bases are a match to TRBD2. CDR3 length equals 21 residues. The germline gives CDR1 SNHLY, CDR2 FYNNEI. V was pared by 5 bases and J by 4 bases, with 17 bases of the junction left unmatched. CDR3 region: CASSLTLGGLAGGKIYNEQFF. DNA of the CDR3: TGTGCCAGCAGTTTGACGCTTGGGGGACTAGCGGGAGGGAAGATTTACAATGAGCAGTTCTTC.

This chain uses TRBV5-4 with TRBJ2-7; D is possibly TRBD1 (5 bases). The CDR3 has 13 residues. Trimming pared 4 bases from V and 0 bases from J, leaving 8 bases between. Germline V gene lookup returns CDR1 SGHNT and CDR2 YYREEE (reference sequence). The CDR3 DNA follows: TGTGCCAGCAGCCCAGGGAACTCCTACGAGCAGTACTTC. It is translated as CASSPGNSYEQYF.